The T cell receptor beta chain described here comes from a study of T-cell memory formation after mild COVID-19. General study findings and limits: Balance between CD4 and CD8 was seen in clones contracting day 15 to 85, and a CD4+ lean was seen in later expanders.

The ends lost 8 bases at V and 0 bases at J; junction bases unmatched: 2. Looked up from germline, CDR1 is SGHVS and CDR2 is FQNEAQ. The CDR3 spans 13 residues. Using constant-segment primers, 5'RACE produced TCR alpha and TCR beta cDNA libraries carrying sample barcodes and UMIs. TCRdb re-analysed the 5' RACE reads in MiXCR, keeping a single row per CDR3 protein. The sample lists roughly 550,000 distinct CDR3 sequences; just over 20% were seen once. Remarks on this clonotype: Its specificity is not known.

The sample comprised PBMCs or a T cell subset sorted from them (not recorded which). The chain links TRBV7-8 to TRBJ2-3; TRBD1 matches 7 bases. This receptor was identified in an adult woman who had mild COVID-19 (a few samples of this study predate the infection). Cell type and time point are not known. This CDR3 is CASGDRSTDTQYF. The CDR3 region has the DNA TGTGCCAGCGGGGACAGAAGCACAGATACGCAGTATTTT.